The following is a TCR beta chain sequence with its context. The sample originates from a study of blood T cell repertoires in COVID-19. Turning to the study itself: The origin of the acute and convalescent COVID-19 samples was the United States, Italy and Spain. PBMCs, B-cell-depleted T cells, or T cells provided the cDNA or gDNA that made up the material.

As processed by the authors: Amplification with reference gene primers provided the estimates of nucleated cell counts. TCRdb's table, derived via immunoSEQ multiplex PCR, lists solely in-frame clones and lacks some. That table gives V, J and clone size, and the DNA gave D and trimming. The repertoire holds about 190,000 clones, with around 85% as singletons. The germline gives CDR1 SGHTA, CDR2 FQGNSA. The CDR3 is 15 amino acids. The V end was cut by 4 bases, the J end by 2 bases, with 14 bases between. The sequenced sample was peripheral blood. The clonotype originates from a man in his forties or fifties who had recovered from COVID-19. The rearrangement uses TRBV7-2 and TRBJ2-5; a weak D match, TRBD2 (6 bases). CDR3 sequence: CASSSWGGIQETQYF. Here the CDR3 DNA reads TGTGCCAGCAGCTCGTGGGGCGGGATTCAAGAGACCCAGTACTTC.